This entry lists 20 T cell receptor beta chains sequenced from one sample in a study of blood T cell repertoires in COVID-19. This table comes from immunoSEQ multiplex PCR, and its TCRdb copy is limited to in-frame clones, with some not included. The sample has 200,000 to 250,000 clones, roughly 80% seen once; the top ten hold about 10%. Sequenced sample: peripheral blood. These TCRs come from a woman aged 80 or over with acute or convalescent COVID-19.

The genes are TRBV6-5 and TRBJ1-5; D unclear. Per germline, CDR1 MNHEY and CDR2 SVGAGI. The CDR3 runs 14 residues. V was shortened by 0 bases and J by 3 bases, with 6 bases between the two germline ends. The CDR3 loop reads CASSYSGYNQPQHF. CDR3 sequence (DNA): TGTGCCAGCAGTTACTCCGGGTACAATCAGCCCCAGCATTTT.

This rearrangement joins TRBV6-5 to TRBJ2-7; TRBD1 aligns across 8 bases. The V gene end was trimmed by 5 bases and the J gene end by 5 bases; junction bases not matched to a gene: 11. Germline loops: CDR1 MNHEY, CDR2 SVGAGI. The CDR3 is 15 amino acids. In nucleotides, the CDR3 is TGTGCCAGCAGTAATCCTTCGACAGGGGAAGACGAGCAGTACTTC. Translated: CASSNPSTGEDEQYF.

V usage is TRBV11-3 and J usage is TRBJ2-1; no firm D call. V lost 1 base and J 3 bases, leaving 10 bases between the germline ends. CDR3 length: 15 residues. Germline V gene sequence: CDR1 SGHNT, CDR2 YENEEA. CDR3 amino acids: CASSLAPASYNEQFF. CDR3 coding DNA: TGTGCCAGCAGCTTAGCCCCTGCCAGCTACAATGAGCAGTTCTTC.

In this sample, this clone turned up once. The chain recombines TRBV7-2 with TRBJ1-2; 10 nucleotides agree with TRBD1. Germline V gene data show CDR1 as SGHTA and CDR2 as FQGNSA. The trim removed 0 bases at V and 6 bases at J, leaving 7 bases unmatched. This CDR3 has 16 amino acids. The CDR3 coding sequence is TGTGCCAGCAGCTTAGCCTGGGACAGGGGTGTTGATGGCTACACCTTC. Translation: CASSLAWDRGVDGYTF.

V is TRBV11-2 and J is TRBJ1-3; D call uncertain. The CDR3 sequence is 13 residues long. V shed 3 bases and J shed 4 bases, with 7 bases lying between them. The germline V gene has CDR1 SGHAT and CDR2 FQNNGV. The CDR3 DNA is TGTGCCAGCAGCTTCTCTCAGGGAAACACCATATATTTT. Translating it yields CASSFSQGNTIYF.

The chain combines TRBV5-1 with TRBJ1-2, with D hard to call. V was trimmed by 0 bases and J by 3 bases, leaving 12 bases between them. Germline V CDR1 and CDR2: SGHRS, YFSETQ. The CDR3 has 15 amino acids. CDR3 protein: CASSLVQDTYYGYTF. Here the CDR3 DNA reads TGCGCCAGCAGCTTGGTTCAGGATACGTACTATGGCTACACCTTC.

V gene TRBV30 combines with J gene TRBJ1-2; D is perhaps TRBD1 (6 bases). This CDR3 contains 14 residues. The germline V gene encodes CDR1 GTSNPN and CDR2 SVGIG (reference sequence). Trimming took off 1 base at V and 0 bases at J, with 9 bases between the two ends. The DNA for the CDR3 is TGTGCCTGGAGTGAGGACAGCGCTAACTATGGCTACACCTTC. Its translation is CAWSEDSANYGYTF. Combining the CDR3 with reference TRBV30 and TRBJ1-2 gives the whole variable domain SQTIHQWPATLVQPVGSPLSLECTVEGTSNPNLYWYRQAAGRGLQLLFYSVGIGQISSEVPQNLSASRPQDRQFILSSKKLLLSDSGFYLCAWSEDSANYGYTFGSGTRLTVV.

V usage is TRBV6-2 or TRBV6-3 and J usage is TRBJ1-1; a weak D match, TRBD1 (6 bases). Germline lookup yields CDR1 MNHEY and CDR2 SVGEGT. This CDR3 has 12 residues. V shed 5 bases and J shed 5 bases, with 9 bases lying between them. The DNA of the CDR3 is TGTGCCAGCAGTAAAACAGGGACTGAAGCTTTCTTT. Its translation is CASSKTGTEAFF.

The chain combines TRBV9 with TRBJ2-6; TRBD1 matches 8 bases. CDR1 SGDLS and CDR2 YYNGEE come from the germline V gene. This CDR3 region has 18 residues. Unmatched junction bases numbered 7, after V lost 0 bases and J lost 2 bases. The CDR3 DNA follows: TGTGCCAGCAGCGTAGTCCCAGGGGGCTCTCCTGGGGCCAACGTCCTGACTTTC. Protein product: CASSVVPGGSPGANVLTF.

In nucleotides, the CDR3 is TGCAGTGCTAGTGGACAGGGGGTACTAAGGACCGGGGAGCTGTTTTTT. Translating gives CSASGQGVLRTGELFF. The V call is TRBV20-1, the J call TRBJ2-2; 10 nucleotides match TRBD1. The ends lost 3 bases at V and 5 bases at J; junction bases unmatched: 9. Per the germline V gene, CDR1 is DFQATT and CDR2 is SNEGSKA (reference sequence). The CDR3 sequence is 16 residues long.

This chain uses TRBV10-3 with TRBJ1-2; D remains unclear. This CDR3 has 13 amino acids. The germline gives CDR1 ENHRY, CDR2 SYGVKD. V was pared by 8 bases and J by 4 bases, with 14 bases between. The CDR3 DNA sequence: TGTGCCATCGGAGAAGGCGTTACCTATGGCTACACCTTC. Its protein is CAIGEGVTYGYTF.

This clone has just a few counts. The CDR3 loop is CASSTPHYNEQFF. The CDR3 DNA reads TGTGCCAGCTCTACCCCCCACTACAATGAGCAGTTCTTC. The rearrangement uses TRBV28 and TRBJ2-1; no clear D gene. From germline, CDR1 is MDHEN and CDR2 SYDVKM. The CDR3 covers 13 residues. V lost 8 bases and J lost 3, with 11 bases in between.

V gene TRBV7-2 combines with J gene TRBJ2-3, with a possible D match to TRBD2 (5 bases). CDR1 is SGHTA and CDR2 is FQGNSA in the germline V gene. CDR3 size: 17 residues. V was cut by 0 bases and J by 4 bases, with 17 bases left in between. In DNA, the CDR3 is TGTGCCAGCAGCTTAGCGCTAGCAACTCTAGGAGCAGATACGCAGTATTTT. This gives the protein CASSLALATLGADTQYF.

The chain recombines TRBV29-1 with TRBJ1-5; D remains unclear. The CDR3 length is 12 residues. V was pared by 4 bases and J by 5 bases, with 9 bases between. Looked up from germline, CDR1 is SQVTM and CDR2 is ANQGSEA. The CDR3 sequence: CSVAGSDQPQHF. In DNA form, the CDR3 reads TGCAGCGTTGCCGGGAGCGATCAGCCCCAGCATTTT.

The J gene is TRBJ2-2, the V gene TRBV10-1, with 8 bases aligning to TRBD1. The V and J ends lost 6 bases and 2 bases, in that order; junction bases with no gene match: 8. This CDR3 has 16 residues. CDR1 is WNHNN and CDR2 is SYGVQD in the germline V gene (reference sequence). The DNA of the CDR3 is TGCGCCAGCAGCCCCCAAGACAGGGGCAACACCGGGGAGCTGTTTTTT. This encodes CASSPQDRGNTGELFF.

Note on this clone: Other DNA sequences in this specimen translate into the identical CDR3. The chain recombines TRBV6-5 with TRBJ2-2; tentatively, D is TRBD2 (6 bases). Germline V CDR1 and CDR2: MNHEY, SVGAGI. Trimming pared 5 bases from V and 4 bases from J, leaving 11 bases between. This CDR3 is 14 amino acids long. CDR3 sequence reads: CASSPTRGTGELFF. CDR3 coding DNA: TGTGCCAGCAGTCCGACTAGAGGCACCGGGGAGCTGTTTTTT.

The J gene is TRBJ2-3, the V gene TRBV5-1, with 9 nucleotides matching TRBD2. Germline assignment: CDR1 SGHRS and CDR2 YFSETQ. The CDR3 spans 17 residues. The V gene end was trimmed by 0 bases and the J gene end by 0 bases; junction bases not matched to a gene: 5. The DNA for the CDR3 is TGCGCCAGCAGCTTGGGACTAGCGGACCCTAGCACAGATACGCAGTATTTT. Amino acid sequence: CASSLGLADPSTDTQYF.

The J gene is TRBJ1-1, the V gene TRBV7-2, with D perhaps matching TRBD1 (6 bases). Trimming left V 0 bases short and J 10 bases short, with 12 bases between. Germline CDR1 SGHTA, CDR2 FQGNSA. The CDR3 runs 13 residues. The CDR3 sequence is CASSLAGPGVAFF. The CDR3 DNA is TGTGCCAGCAGCTTAGCGGGCCCAGGGGTAGCTTTCTTT.

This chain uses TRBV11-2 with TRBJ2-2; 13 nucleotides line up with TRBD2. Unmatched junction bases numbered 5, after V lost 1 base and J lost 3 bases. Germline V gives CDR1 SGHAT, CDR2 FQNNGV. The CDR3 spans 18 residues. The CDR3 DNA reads TGTGCCAGCAGCTTAGTCCCGGGACTAGCGGGACACACCGGGGAGCTGTTTTTT. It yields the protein CASSLVPGLAGHTGELFF.

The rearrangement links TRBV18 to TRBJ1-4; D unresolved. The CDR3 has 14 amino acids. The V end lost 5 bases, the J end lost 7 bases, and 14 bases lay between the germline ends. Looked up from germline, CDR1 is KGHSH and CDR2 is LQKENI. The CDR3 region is CASSVSMEGEKLFF. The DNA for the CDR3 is TGTGCCAGCTCAGTGTCTATGGAGGGTGAAAAACTGTTTTTT.